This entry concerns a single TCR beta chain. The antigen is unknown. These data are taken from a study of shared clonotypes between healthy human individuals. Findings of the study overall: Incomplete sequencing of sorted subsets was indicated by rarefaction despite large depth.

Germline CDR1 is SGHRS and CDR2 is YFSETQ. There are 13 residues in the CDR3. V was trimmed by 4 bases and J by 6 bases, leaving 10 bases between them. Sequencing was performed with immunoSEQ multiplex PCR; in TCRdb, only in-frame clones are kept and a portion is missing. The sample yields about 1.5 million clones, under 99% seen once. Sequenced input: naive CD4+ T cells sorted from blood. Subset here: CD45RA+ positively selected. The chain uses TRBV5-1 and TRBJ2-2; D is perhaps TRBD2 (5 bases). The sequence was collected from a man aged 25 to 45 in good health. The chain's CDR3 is CASSPAGPGELFF. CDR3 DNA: TGCGCCAGCAGCCCCGCGGGCCCCGGGGAGCTGTTTTTT.